The rows below give T cell receptor beta chains drawn from one sample of a study of identical twins. TCRdb independently ran MiXCR on the 5' RACE reads; one entry per CDR3 protein. The sample consists of 220,000 or so distinct CDR3 sequences, approximately 7% of them appearing once. These data were also filed under a second study, of yellow fever vaccine responses in identical twins.

Sequencing was performed on memory (CD45RO+) T cells sorted from blood. The receptors shown here come from a woman aged 18 to 35 in good health. Both conserved end residues are part of each CDR3. Fields, in order: D gene, J gene, clone size, V gene, CDR3 protein, CDR3 DNA. The D gene is left open where the match is weak. For some rows the clone size is stated as once, few or many, or as a class when expanded; others skip it.

. TRBJ2-1 . TRBV7-7 CASSSRAGTSYNEQFF TGTGCCAGCAGCTCTCGGGCGGGAACCTCCTACAATGAGCAGTTCTTC
. TRBJ2-3 many TRBV12-3/TRBV12-4 CASSLTGGLPDTQYF TGTGCCAGCAGTTTGACCGGGGGCCTCCCAGATACGCAGTATTTT
. TRBJ2-6 . TRBV7-8 CASNDGANVLTF TGTGCCAGTAATGATGGGGCCAACGTCCTGACTTTC
. TRBJ2-3 . TRBV21-1 CASSTYRGRKTDTQYF TGTGCCAGCAGCACGTACAGGGGGCGCAAAACAGATACGCAGTATTTT
. TRBJ1-6 few TRBV10-3 CANSGEGENSPLHF TGTGCCAACTCCGGTGAGGGGGAAAATTCACCCCTCCACTTT
. TRBJ1-5 many TRBV11-2 CASSSQDGNQPQHF TGTGCCAGCAGCTCTCAGGATGGGAATCAGCCCCAGCATTTT
TRBD1 TRBJ2-7 . TRBV4-1 CASSDRGQYEQYF TGCGCCAGCAGCGACAGGGGGCAGTACGAGCAGTACTTC
. TRBJ2-3 many TRBV12-3/TRBV12-4 CASSRTGSGDTQYF TGTGCCAGCAGTCGGACGGGAAGTGGGGATACGCAGTATTTT
TRBD2 TRBJ2-1 many TRBV24-1 CATSAAPGLAGNRAYNEQFF TGTGCCACCAGTGCCGCTCCGGGACTAGCGGGGAACAGGGCCTACAATGAGCAGTTCTTC
TRBD1 TRBJ1-6 . TRBV20-1 CSARGNRGDNSPLHF TGCAGTGCTAGGGGAAACAGGGGTGATAATTCACCCCTCCACTTT
. TRBJ1-2 few TRBV7-8 CASSLESGTYGYTF TGTGCCAGCAGCTTAGAGTCGGGTACCTATGGCTACACCTTC
TRBD1 TRBJ1-2 many TRBV5-1 CASSLLGGGGYGYTF TGCGCCAGCAGCTTGCTTGGAGGGGGCGGCTATGGCTACACCTTC
TRBD2 TRBJ2-1 . TRBV3-1 CASTTPGLGLDEQFF TGTGCCAGCACCACGCCGGGACTAGGTCTCGATGAGCAGTTCTTC
. TRBJ2-1 many TRBV4-2 CASSQDPLTGKGVGEQFF TGTGCCAGCAGCCAAGATCCCCTGACCGGGAAGGGTGTGGGTGAGCAGTTCTTC
TRBD2 TRBJ2-1 . TRBV20-1 CSAEHVAGGPGNEQFF TGCAGTGCGGAGCATGTAGCGGGAGGGCCTGGGAATGAGCAGTTCTTC
. TRBJ2-1 few TRBV15 CATSGYNEQFF TGTGCCACCAGCGGCTACAATGAGCAGTTCTTC
TRBD2 TRBJ2-3 many TRBV7-9 CASSPQTSGARDTQYF TGTGCCAGCAGCCCCCAGACTAGCGGGGCCCGGGATACGCAGTATTTT
TRBD2 TRBJ2-5 . TRBV11-1 CASSLRRSGGSSWYQETQYF TGTGCCAGCAGCTTACGGCGTAGCGGGGGGTCCTCTTGGTACCAAGAGACCCAGTACTTC
. TRBJ2-2 many TRBV5-1 CASSLAVSGTGELFF TGCGCCAGCAGCTTGGCGGTTAGCGGCACCGGGGAGCTGTTTTTT
. TRBJ1-5 . TRBV6-1 CASRLRESSNQPQHF TGTGCCAGCAGACTACGGGAAAGTAGCAATCAGCCCCAGCATTTT
TRBD1 TRBJ1-6 many TRBV12-3/TRBV12-4 CASRRQGDSPLHF TGTGCCAGCAGAAGACAGGGGGATTCACCCCTCCACTTT
. TRBJ2-7 many TRBV12-3/TRBV12-4 CASSFGWSSYEQYF TGTGCCAGCAGTTTTGGCTGGAGCTCCTACGAGCAGTACTTC
TRBD2 TRBJ2-3 . TRBV6-1 CASSDPGLVRGTQYF TGTGCCAGCAGTGATCCGGGACTAGTGAGGGGTACGCAGTATTTT
. TRBJ1-2 . TRBV11-2 CASSSRMNVYGYTF TGTGCCAGCAGCTCCCGGATGAACGTCTATGGCTACACCTTC
. TRBJ1-1 . TRBV12-3/TRBV12-4 CASSLTEAFF TGTGCCAGCAGTTTAACTGAAGCTTTCTTT
. TRBJ2-7 few TRBV7-2 CASSLNGIEVYEQYF TGTGCCAGCAGCTTGAATGGAATAGAGGTTTACGAGCAGTACTTC
. TRBJ2-5 . TRBV20-1 CSARVSGAKETQYF TGCAGTGCTAGAGTTAGCGGAGCGAAAGAGACCCAGTACTTC
TRBD1 TRBJ1-1 . TRBV13 CASSFPRTGSVGNTEAFF TGTGCCAGCAGCTTTCCCCGGACAGGGAGTGTTGGGAACACTGAAGCTTTCTTT
. TRBJ2-3 many TRBV20-1 CSARDFLVPLTDTQYF TGCAGTGCTAGAGATTTTTTGGTGCCCCTCACAGATACGCAGTATTTT
. TRBJ2-1 . TRBV12-3/TRBV12-4 CASTTGTAYNEQFF TGTGCCAGCACCACCGGGACCGCGTACAATGAGCAGTTCTTC
TRBD1 TRBJ2-2 . TRBV6-5 CASSWAQGARTGELFF TGTGCCAGCAGTTGGGCACAGGGGGCGCGGACCGGGGAGCTGTTTTTT
. TRBJ2-2 once TRBV18 CASSPRGLDTGELFF TGTGCCAGCTCACCACGGGGATTGGACACCGGGGAGCTGTTTTTT
TRBD2 TRBJ2-1 many TRBV27 CASSLSGLAGNEQFF TGTGCCAGCAGCCTATCGGGACTAGCGGGGAATGAGCAGTTCTTC
. TRBJ2-1 many TRBV7-8 CASSSSGSTEQFF TGTGCCAGCAGCTCTTCAGGGTCCACTGAGCAGTTCTTC
TRBD1 TRBJ2-1 many TRBV29-1 CSVDRNNNEQFF TGCAGCGTGGACAGGAATAACAATGAGCAGTTCTTC
. TRBJ1-2 many TRBV10-3 CAISDGRTANYGYTF TGTGCCATCAGTGATGGACGGACCGCTAACTATGGCTACACCTTC
. TRBJ2-2 many TRBV5-1 CASSRRGRGDTGELFF TGCGCCAGCAGCCGACGGGGGCGTGGAGACACCGGGGAGCTGTTTTTT
TRBD2 TRBJ2-3 few TRBV20-1 CSARRVAGGTDTQYF TGCAGTGCTAGAAGGGTAGCGGGGGGGACAGATACGCAGTATTTT
. TRBJ2-3 . TRBV24-1 CATSDPSANTDTQYF TGTGCCACCAGTGATCCCTCGGCGAACACAGATACGCAGTATTTT
. TRBJ2-1 many TRBV11-1 CASSPLAGVYNEQFF TGTGCCAGCAGCCCCCTGGCTGGGGTCTACAATGAGCAGTTCTTC
. TRBJ1-2 few TRBV4-1 CASSQDSRSSTF TGCGCCAGCAGCCAAGATTCGAGGTCCAGCACCTTC
. TRBJ2-3 many TRBV21-1 CASSKDPGQGPYTQYF TGTGCCAGCAGCAAAGATCCGGGACAGGGTCCATATACGCAGTATTTT
. TRBJ2-1 many TRBV24-1 CATSDRDGVVVDEQFF TGTGCCACCAGTGATAGGGACGGCGTCGTAGTAGATGAGCAGTTCTTC
TRBD1 TRBJ2-1 few TRBV5-1 CASSETGQGMKEQFF TGCGCCAGCAGCGAAACCGGACAGGGTATGAAGGAGCAGTTCTTC
. TRBJ2-5 many TRBV28 CASRSGTQETQYF TGTGCCAGCAGATCCGGGACTCAGGAGACCCAGTACTTC
. TRBJ1-1 . TRBV4-1 CASSQDSGQTEAFF TGCGCCAGCAGCCAAGATTCAGGGCAAACTGAAGCTTTCTTT
. TRBJ2-1 many TRBV5-1 CASSRGGGRDNEQFF TGCGCCAGCAGCAGAGGGGGGGGGCGGGACAATGAGCAGTTCTTC
TRBD1 TRBJ1-5 many TRBV29-1 CSAGGGDQPQHF TGCAGCGCAGGGGGAGGGGATCAGCCCCAGCATTTT
TRBD1 TRBJ1-1 many TRBV10-3 CATGGGTAAPLGTEAFF TGTGCCACCGGGGGTGGGACAGCCGCCCCGCTCGGCACTGAAGCTTTCTTT
. TRBJ2-4 many TRBV5-1 CASSLALEVAKNIQYF TGCGCCAGCAGCCTCGCTCTTGAGGTAGCCAAAAACATTCAGTACTTC